The entry below describes one T cell receptor (beta chain). The antigen remains unidentified. One junction end does not reproduce the germline sequence, and a read error may be involved. The healthy adult donors were HIV-negative and reported no recent acute infections or vaccinations. Researchers partitioned CD4+ cells into CD45RA+ naive and CD45RA-negative memory subsets. Each subset's genomic DNA was split evenly across several immunoSEQ plates. Generated by immunoSEQ multiplex PCR, the TCRdb table keeps only in-frame clones and is missing some. Of around 2,000,000 clones in the sample, roughly 95% were seen once. This specimen belongs to a study of shared clonotypes between healthy human individuals. General observations from the study: A limitation of the genetic and exposure-history diversity represented arose from few donors.

The CDR3 totals 15 residues. CDR1 and CDR2 from the germline V gene are SEHNR and FQNEAQ (reference sequence). The clonotype comes from a man between 18 and 35 years old in good health. The chain links TRBV7-9 to TRBJ2-5, with 9 positions matching TRBD1. The sequenced sample was naive CD4+ T cells sorted from blood. The subset: CD45RA+ positively selected. The CDR3 DNA reads TGTGCCAGCAGCCTAGCCGGGACAGGGCCCGAGACCCAGTACTTC. Translation gives CASSLAGTGPETQYF.